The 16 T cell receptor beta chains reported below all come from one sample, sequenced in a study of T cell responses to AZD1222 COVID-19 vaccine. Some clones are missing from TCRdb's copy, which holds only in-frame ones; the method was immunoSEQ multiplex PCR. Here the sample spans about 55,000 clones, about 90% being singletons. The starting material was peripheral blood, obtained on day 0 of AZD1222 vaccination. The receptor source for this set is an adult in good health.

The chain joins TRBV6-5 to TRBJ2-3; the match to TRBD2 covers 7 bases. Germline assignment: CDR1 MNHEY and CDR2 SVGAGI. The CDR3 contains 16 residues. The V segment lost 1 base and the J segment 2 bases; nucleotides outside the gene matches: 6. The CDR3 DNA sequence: TGTGCCAGCAGTTACTTGGTGGGGGGGAACACAGATACGCAGTATTTT. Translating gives CASSYLVGGNTDTQYF.

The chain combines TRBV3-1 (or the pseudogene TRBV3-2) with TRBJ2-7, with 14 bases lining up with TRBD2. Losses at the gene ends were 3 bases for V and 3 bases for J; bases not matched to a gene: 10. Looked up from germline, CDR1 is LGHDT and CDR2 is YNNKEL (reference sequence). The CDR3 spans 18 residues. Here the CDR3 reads CASSHGLAGGPNLYEQYF. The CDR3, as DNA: TGTGCCAGCAGCCACGGACTAGCGGGGGGACCCAACCTCTACGAGCAGTACTTC.

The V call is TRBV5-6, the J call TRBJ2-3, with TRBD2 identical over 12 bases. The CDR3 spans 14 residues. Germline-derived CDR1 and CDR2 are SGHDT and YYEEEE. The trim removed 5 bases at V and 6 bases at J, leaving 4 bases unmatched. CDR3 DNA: TGTGCCAGCAGTGGACTAGCGGGGACGGATACGCAGTATTTT. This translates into CASSGLAGTDTQYF.

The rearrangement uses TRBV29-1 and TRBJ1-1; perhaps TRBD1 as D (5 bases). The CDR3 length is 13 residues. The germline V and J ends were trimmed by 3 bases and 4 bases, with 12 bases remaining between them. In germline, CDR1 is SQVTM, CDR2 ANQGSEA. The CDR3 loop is CSVERGFGTEAFF. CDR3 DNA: TGCAGCGTTGAGCGGGGGTTCGGCACTGAAGCTTTCTTT.

The CDR3 loop reads CASSQRDTRDSPLHF. For the CDR3, the DNA is TGTGCCAGCAGCCAAAGGGACACCAGGGATTCACCCCTCCACTTT. J is TRBJ1-6 and V is TRBV14; the D gene is possibly TRBD1 (6 bases). CDR1 is SGHDN, CDR2 FVKESK, per germline. This CDR3 comprises 15 residues. With 2 bases removed from V and 8 bases from J, the gap between germline ends came to 13 bases.

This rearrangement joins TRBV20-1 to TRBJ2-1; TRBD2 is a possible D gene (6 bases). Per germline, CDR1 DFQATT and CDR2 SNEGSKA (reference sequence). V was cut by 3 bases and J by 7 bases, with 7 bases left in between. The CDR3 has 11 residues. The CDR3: CSARTSNEQFF. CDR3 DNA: TGCAGTGCTAGGACTAGTAATGAGCAGTTCTTC.

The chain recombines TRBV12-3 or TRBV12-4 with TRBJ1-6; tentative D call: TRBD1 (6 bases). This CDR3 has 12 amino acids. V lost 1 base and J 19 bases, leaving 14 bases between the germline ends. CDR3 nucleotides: TGTGCCAGCAGTTTAGGGGGGCCCGCGGCACACTTT. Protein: CASSLGGPAAHF.

The chain's CDR3 is CASSEAPGDQPQHF. CDR3 nucleotide sequence: TGTGCCAGCAGTGAAGCTCCGGGCGATCAGCCCCAGCATTTT. V is TRBV6-1 and J is TRBJ1-5; D gene uncertain. CDR1 and CDR2 (germline): MNHNS, SASEGT. V lost 0 bases and J 5 bases, leaving 8 bases between the germline ends. The length of the CDR3 is 14 residues.

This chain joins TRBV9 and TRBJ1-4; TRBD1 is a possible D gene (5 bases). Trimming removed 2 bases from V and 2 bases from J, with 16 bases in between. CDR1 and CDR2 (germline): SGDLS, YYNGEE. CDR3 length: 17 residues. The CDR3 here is CASSVRPSGDTNEKLFF. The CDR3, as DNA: TGTGCCAGCAGCGTTCGACCCTCGGGGGACACTAATGAAAAACTGTTTTTT.

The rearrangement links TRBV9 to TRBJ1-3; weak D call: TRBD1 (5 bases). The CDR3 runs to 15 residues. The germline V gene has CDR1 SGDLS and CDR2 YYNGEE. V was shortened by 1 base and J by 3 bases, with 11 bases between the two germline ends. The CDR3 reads CASSVSEGLGNTIYF. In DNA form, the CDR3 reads TGTGCCAGCAGCGTATCGGAGGGGCTTGGAAACACCATATATTTT. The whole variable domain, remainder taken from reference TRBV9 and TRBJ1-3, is DSGVTQTPKHLITATGQRVTLRCSPRSGDLSVYWYQQSLDQGLQFLIQYYNGEERAKGNILERFSAQQFPDLHSELNLSSLELGDSALYFCASSVSEGLGNTIYFGEGSWLTVV.

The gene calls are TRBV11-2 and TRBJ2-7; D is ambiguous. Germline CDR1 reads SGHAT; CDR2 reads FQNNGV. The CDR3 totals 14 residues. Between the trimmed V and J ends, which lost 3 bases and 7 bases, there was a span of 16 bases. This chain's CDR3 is CASSFGQDVEEQYF. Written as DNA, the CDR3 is TGTGCCAGCAGCTTCGGGCAGGACGTCGAGGAGCAGTACTTC. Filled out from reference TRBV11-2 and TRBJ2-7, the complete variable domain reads EAGVAQSPRYKIIEKRQSVAFWCNPISGHATLYWYQQILGQGPKLLIQFQNNGVVDDSQLPKDRFSAERLKGVDSTLKIQPAKLEDSAVYLCASSFGQDVEEQYFGPGTRLTVT.

DNA of the CDR3: TGCAGCGTTGCGTTCGGAGAGACCCAGTACTTC. This codes for CSVAFGETQYF. V usage is TRBV29-1 and J usage is TRBJ2-5; D unresolved. Germline loops: CDR1 SQVTM, CDR2 ANQGSEA. V lost 4 bases to trimming and J lost 4 bases, with 7 bases between them. The CDR3 has 11 residues.

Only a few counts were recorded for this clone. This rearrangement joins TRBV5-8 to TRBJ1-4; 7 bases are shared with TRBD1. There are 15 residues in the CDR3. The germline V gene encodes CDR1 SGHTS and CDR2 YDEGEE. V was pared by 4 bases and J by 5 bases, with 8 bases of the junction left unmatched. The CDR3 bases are TGTGCCAGCAGCCCAACCGGGACAGAAAATGAAAAACTGTTTTTT. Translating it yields CASSPTGTENEKLFF.

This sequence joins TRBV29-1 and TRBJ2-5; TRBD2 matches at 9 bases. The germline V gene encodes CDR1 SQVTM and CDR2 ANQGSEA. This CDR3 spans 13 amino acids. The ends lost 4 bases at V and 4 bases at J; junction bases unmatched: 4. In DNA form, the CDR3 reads TGCAGCGTTGGCGGGGGGGGGCGAGAGACCCAGTACTTC. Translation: CSVGGGGRETQYF.

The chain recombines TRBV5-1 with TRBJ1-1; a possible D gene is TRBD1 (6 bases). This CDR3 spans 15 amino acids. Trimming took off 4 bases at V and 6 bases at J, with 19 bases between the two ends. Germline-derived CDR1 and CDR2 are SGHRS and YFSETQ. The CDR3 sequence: CASSPVGGGGAEAFF. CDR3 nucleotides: TGCGCCAGCAGCCCCGTCGGGGGGGGCGGGGCTGAAGCTTTCTTT.

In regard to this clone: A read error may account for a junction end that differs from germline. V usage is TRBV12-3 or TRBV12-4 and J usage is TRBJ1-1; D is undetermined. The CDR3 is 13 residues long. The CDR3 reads CASSFGQNAEAFF. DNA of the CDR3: TGTGCCAGCAGTTTTGGGCAGAACGCTGAAGCTTTCTTT.